The present T cell receptor beta chain was sequenced within a study of T cell clusters in autoimmune cytopenias. This CDR3 comprises 18 residues. Multiplex touch-down PCR amplified TRB using TRB-A and TRB-B pools in one tube. TCRdb reprocessed the multiplex PCR reads, keeping one entry per CDR3 protein, no DNA. The sample shows about 1,900 distinct CDR3 sequences, and 18% sits with its ten largest clones. TRB was amplified from roughly 270 ng of peripheral blood genomic DNA per sample. This clonotype is called medium-sized based on its frequency. These records were also assigned to another study, of T cell repertoires in aging, cancer and after chemotherapy. That study adds: Patients with chronic lymphocytic leukemia were sampled before and after fludarabine- or bendamustine-based chemotherapy. Age-matched healthy donors had significantly more diverse, less clonal blood TCR repertoires than untreated cancer patients. In healthy donors, age-related TCR diversity loss mainly reflected lost richness.

The clonotype was recovered from a human donor with chronic lymphocytic leukemia. The chain employs TRBV12-3 or TRBV12-4 and TRBJ1-1; the D call from TCRdb, TRBD1, cannot be confirmed without DNA. The sequencing sample was made of peripheral blood. CDR3 in amino acids: CASSSWGLAGAMAREAFF.